A single sample is the source of the 13 T cell receptor beta chains below, sequenced in a study of T cell repertoires in cytomegalovirus infection. Via MiXCR, TCRdb re-called the reads, giving one row per CDR3 protein. Of a few hundred thousand distinct CDR3 sequences in the sample, about a sixth are singletons; the top ten hold around 47%. Material: CD8+ T cells from PBMCs. All receptors derive from a human donor in good health (CMV status not recorded). Some clones in this sample may be carry-over from other donors' samples.

This clonotype was detected many times. V gene TRBV6-6 combines with J gene TRBJ1-6, with D possibly being TRBD1 (5 bases). The CDR3 covers 13 residues. V was shortened by 6 bases and J by 7 bases, with 10 bases between the two germline ends. Per the germline V gene, CDR1 is MNHNY and CDR2 is SVGAGI (reference sequence). The CDR3 nucleotides are TGTGCCAGCAGATCACCAGGGAATTCACCCCTCCACTTT. Translation gives CASRSPGNSPLHF.

This clonotype was seen more than once but under ten times. This chain links TRBV9 with TRBJ1-2; weak D call: TRBD1 (5 bases). The CDR3 spans 15 residues. CDR1 is SGDLS, CDR2 YYNGEE, per germline. V was trimmed by 0 bases and J by 2 bases, leaving 11 bases between them. The CDR3 bases are TGTGCCAGCAGCGTAGACTGGACACTGAACTATGGCTACACCTTC. This codes for CASSVDWTLNYGYTF.

V and J are TRBV6-5 and TRBJ1-5, with unresolved D. CDR3 length: 13 amino acids. Per germline, CDR1 MNHEY and CDR2 SVGAGI. The V end lost 5 bases, the J end lost 9 bases, and 14 bases lay between the germline ends. CDR3 loop: CASSPPRGWPQHF. The CDR3 region has the DNA TGTGCCAGCAGTCCGCCCCGGGGATGGCCCCAGCATTTT.

The chain recombines TRBV7-2 with TRBJ2-5; 11 bases match TRBD2. The CDR3 has 17 residues. Per the germline V gene, CDR1 is SGHTA and CDR2 is FQGNSA. V lost 1 base to trimming and J lost 5 bases; unmatched junction nucleotides: 9. CDR3 protein: CASSLELAGVPKETQYF. CDR3 bases: TGTGCCAGCAGCTTAGAACTAGCGGGGGTTCCTAAGGAGACCCAGTACTTC.

The chain has TRBV19 and TRBJ2-6; D possibly corresponds to TRBD1 (6 bases). The CDR3 spans 18 residues. Trimming removed 3 bases at V and 2 bases at J, with 17 bases between. Germline V gives CDR1 LNHDA, CDR2 SQIVND (reference sequence). The CDR3 region is CASSINPGEGAGANVLTF. The CDR3 DNA sequence: TGTGCCAGTAGTATTAACCCAGGGGAAGGGGCTGGGGCCAACGTCCTGACTTTC.

The chain couples TRBV6-5 to TRBJ1-2, with TRBD1 matching over 10 bases. CDR1 is MNHEY, CDR2 SVGAGI, per germline. Trimming cost V 4 bases and J 8 bases; bases outside gene matches: 4. The CDR3 is 13 residues long. The chain's CDR3 is CASSSTGGWGYTF. As DNA, the CDR3 is TGTGCCAGCAGTTCGACAGGGGGCTGGGGCTACACCTTC.

This clonotype was counted only a few times. The V gene is TRBV19, the J gene TRBJ1-1; no firm D call. Germline loops: CDR1 LNHDA, CDR2 SQIVND (reference sequence). This CDR3 spans 13 amino acids. V dropped 7 bases and J dropped 1 base, with 10 bases sitting between them. CDR3 sequence: CASINDPNTEAFF. The DNA for the CDR3 is TGTGCCAGTATTAACGACCCGAACACTGAAGCTTTCTTT.

The rearrangement joins TRBV20-1 to TRBJ1-6, with TRBD1 matching 7 bases. CDR3 length: 16 amino acids. J gave up 7 bases and V 5 bases, and 14 bases lay outside the gene matches. Germline V gene sequence: CDR1 DFQATT, CDR2 SNEGSKA (reference sequence). The chain's CDR3 is CSAPWGTAVQNSPLHF. Written as DNA, the CDR3 is TGCAGTGCTCCGTGGGGGACAGCCGTCCAGAATTCACCCCTCCACTTT.

This clonotype was detected only a few times. This rearrangement joins TRBV6-6 to TRBJ2-1; 8 positions agree with TRBD2. V was pared by 2 bases and J by 4 bases, with 7 bases of the junction left unmatched. Germline values: CDR1 MNHNY, CDR2 SVGAGI (reference sequence). The CDR3 loop spans 16 amino acids. The CDR3: CASSYPKASGYNEQFF. CDR3 coding DNA: TGTGCCAGCAGTTACCCAAAGGCTAGCGGGTACAATGAGCAGTTCTTC.

This chain links TRBV5-6 with TRBJ2-1, with D unclear. The germline CDR1 and CDR2 sequences are SGHDT and YYEEEE. The CDR3 has 15 residues. V lost 4 bases, J lost 2 bases, and 13 bases lay in between. The CDR3 DNA reads TGTGCCAGCAGCCTGCTCTTATCACCCTACAATGAGCAGTTCTTC. Protein: CASSLLLSPYNEQFF.

This clonotype was detected ten times or more. This chain links TRBV7-2 with TRBJ2-7; D perhaps matches TRBD2 (6 bases). This CDR3 is built from 15 residues. Looked up from germline, CDR1 is SGHTA and CDR2 is FQGNSA. Trimming took off 5 bases at V and 0 bases at J, with 14 bases between the two ends. This chain's CDR3 is CASSPGGTSSYEQYF. The CDR3 region has the DNA TGTGCCAGCAGCCCCGGGGGAACTAGCTCCTACGAGCAGTACTTC. Drawing the rest from reference TRBV7-2 and TRBJ2-7, the complete variable domain is GAGVSQSPSNKVTEKGKDVELRCDPISGHTALYWYRQSLGQGLEFLIYFQGNSAPDKSGLPSDRFSAERTGGSVSTLTIQRTQQEDSAVYLCASSPGGTSSYEQYFGPGTRLTVT.

This chain joins TRBV27 and TRBJ2-3; D is undetermined. Germline CDR1 reads MNHEY; CDR2 reads SMNVEV (reference sequence). V was clipped by 4 bases and J by 5 bases, with 13 bases between them. This CDR3 contains 14 residues. The CDR3 region is CASSWARAGDTQYF. CDR3 coding DNA: TGTGCCAGCAGTTGGGCCCGTGCAGGAGATACGCAGTATTTT.

This clonotype has a count of ten or more. The CDR3: CASSFGLNTGELFF. CDR3 nucleotide sequence: TGTGCCAGCAGTTTTGGGCTAAACACCGGGGAGCTGTTTTTT. The chain recombines TRBV12-3 or TRBV12-4 with TRBJ2-2, with D unresolved. V was shortened by 3 bases and J by 2 bases, with 7 bases between the two germline ends. The CDR3 is 14 amino acids.